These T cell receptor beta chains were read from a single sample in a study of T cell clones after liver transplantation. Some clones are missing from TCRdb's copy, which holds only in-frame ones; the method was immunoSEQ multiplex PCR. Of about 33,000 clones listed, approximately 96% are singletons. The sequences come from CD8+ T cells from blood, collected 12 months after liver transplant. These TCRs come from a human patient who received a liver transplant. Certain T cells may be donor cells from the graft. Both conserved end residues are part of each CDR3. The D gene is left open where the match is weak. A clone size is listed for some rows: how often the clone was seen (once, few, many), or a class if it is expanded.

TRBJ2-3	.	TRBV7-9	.	CASSLLAEYEDTQYF	TGTGCCAGCAGCTTACTGGCTGAATACGAAGATACGCAGTATTTT
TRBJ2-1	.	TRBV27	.	CASSLSRDGPNEQFF	TGTGCCAGCAGCCTATCCCGGGACGGCCCTAATGAGCAGTTCTTC
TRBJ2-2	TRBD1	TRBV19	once	CASRPGQTTGELFF	TGTGCCAGTAGACCGGGACAGACAACTGGGGAGCTGTTTTTT
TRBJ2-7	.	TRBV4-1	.	CASSQVGTSSYEQYF	TGCGCCAGCAGCCAAGTCGGCACGAGCTCCTACGAGCAGTACTTC
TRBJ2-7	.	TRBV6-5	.	CASSYGQTGSYEQYF	TGTGCCAGCAGTTACGGGCAGACCGGCTCCTACGAGCAGTACTTC
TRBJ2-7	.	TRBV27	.	CASSSTHEQYF	TGTGCCAGCAGTTCGACTCACGAGCAGTACTTC
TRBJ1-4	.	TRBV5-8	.	CASSLQGSEKLFF	TGTGCCAGCAGCCTACAGGGAAGCGAAAAACTGTTTTTT
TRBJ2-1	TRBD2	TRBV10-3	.	CAISGTSGRAGNEQFF	TGTGCCATCAGTGGGACTAGCGGGAGGGCCGGCAATGAGCAGTTCTTC
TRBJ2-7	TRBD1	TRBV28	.	CASSLWTGVGEQYF	TGTGCCAGCAGTTTATGGACAGGGGTGGGCGAGCAGTACTTC
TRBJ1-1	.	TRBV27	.	CASSGLQGMNTEAFF	TGTGCCAGCAGCGGCCTCCAGGGAATGAACACTGAAGCTTTCTTT
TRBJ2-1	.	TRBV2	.	CASSELSSDEQFF	TGTGCCAGCAGTGAATTATCCTCGGATGAGCAGTTCTTC
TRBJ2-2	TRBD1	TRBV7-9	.	CASSSDRANTGELFF	TGTGCCAGCAGCTCAGACAGGGCGAACACCGGGGAGCTGTTTTTT
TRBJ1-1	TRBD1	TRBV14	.	CASSRGQVRTNTEAFF	TGTGCCAGCAGCCGCGGACAGGTGAGAACGAACACTGAAGCTTTCTTT
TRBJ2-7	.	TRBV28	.	CASSLQPIYEQYF	TGTGCCAGCAGTTTACAACCAATCTACGAGCAGTACTTC
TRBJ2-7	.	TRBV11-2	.	CASSFGTYSYEQYF	TGTGCCAGCAGCTTTGGGACATACTCCTACGAGCAGTACTTC
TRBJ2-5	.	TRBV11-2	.	CATRGLYQETQYF	TGTGCCACCAGGGGACTGTACCAAGAGACCCAGTACTTC
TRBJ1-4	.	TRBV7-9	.	CASSFRDLNEKLFF	TGTGCCAGCAGCTTTAGGGACTTGAATGAAAAACTGTTTTTT
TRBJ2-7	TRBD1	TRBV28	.	CASRSTGGYEQYF	TGTGCCAGCAGGTCTACAGGGGGCTACGAGCAGTACTTC
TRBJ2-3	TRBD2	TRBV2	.	CASGLAADHTDTQYF	TGTGCCAGCGGACTAGCGGCCGACCACACAGATACGCAGTATTTT
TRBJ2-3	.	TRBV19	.	CASSIAEGPSTDTQYF	TGTGCCAGTAGTATAGCGGAGGGACCTAGCACAGATACGCAGTATTTT
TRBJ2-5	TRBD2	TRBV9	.	CASSVTSGRGETQYF	TGTGCCAGCAGCGTAACTAGCGGGAGGGGTGAGACCCAGTACTTC
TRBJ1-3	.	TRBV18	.	CASSPREGSSGNTIYF	TGTGCCAGCTCACCACGAGAAGGGAGCTCTGGAAACACCATATATTTT
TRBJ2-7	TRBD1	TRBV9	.	CASSATGTDYEQYF	TGTGCCAGCAGCGCGACCGGGACAGATTACGAGCAGTACTTC
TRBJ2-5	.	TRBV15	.	CATSSDSNQETQYF	TGTGCCACCAGCAGTGACAGTAACCAAGAGACCCAGTACTTC
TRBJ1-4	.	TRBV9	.	CASSVEDGFEKLFF	TGTGCCAGCAGCGTAGAGGATGGGTTTGAAAAACTGTTTTTT
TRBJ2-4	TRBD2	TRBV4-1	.	CASSQETSGKNIQYF	TGCGCCAGCAGCCAAGAGACTAGCGGAAAAAACATTCAGTACTTC
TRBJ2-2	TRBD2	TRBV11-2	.	CASSLAVAGLSNTGELFF	TGTGCCAGCAGCTTAGCCGTAGCGGGACTCTCGAACACCGGGGAGCTGTTTTTT
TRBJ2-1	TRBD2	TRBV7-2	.	CASSPAGLGYNEQFF	TGTGCCAGCAGCCCAGCGGGACTAGGCTACAATGAGCAGTTCTTC
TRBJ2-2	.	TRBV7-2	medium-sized	CASSHPRAGELFF	TGTGCCAGCAGCCACCCGAGGGCCGGGGAGCTGTTTTTT
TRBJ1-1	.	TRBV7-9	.	CASSTSAQPNTEAFF	TGTGCCAGCAGCACGAGTGCACAGCCAAACACTGAAGCTTTCTTT
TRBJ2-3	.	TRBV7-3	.	CASSLPGASTDTQYF	TGTGCCAGCAGCTTACCCGGGGCTAGCACAGATACGCAGTATTTT
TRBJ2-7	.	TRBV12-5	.	CASGLRSYEQYF	TGTGCTAGTGGTTTGAGGTCCTACGAGCAGTACTTC
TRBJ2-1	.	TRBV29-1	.	CSVVTRADFLNEQFF	TGCAGCGTTGTTACACGGGCGGATTTTCTTAATGAGCAGTTCTTC
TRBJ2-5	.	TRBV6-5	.	CASSALEKQETQYF	TGTGCCAGCAGTGCTTTAGAGAAACAAGAGACCCAGTACTTC
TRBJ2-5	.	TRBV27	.	CASSAQGRGVETQYF	TGTGCCAGCAGTGCCCAGGGACGGGGTGTGGAGACCCAGTACTTC
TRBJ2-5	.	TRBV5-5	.	CASSPRHSGETQYF	TGTGCCAGCAGCCCTAGACACTCAGGAGAGACCCAGTACTTC
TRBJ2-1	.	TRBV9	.	CASSVAGANNEQFF	TGTGCCAGCAGCGTAGCGGGAGCGAACAATGAGCAGTTCTTC
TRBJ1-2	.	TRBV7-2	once	CASSLNVGGYGYTF	TGTGCCAGCAGCTTAAACGTTGGGGGCTATGGCTACACCTTC
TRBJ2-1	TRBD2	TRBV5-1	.	CASSPTALADTYNEQFF	TGCGCCAGCAGCCCGACGGCCCTAGCGGATACCTACAATGAGCAGTTCTTC